This T cell receptor beta chain derives from a study of T cell responses to AZD1222 COVID-19 vaccine. Background on the study: Both about-4-week and about-12-week second-dose recipients were combined. General study findings and limits: Reports say nearly half of spike-specific TCRs go after unmutated variant regions. Spike was spanned by vaccine-associated CD4 TCRs, with dominance at 160-218 and 743-854. Clonal diversity was possibly underestimated; the donors were predominantly white British and more often female.

TCRdb's table, derived via immunoSEQ multiplex PCR, lists solely in-frame clones and lacks some. The sample has 200,000 or so clones, just under 90% seen once. V was pared by 1 base and J by 9 bases, with 13 bases between. There are 13 residues in the CDR3. CDR1 is GTSNPN and CDR2 is SVGIG in the germline V gene (reference sequence). Points on this clone: The antigen is unknown.

This rearrangement joins TRBV30 to TRBJ2-1, with D possibly TRBD1 on 5 matching bases. The sequence was obtained from an adult in good health. This specimen was peripheral blood, taken on day 0 of AZD1222 vaccination. This CDR3 reads CAWSASERGEQFF. The CDR3 DNA sequence: TGTGCCTGGAGTGCCTCTGAAAGGGGTGAGCAGTTCTTC. The complete variable domain, with remaining parts taken from reference TRBV30 and TRBJ2-1, reads SQTIHQWPATLVQPVGSPLSLECTVEGTSNPNLYWYRQAAGRGLQLLFYSVGIGQISSEVPQNLSASRPQDRQFILSSKKLLLSDSGFYLCAWSASERGEQFFGPGTRLTVL.